The 21 T cell receptor beta chains given below trace back to one sample, sequenced in a study of blood T cell repertoires in COVID-19. Repertoires were generated with immunoSEQ multiplex PCR, while TCRdb's copy carries only in-frame clones and drops some. The table records 200,000 to 300,000 clones, 65% to 85% of them present only once. Source material: peripheral blood. The receptors originated from a middle-aged man with acute or convalescent COVID-19.

The rearrangement joins TRBV11-3 to TRBJ2-7; TRBD1 matches at 7 bases. With V trimmed by 4 bases and J by 3 bases, 6 bases remained unmatched. This CDR3 comprises 14 residues. CDR1 is SGHNT, CDR2 YENEEA, per germline. CDR3 DNA sequence: TGTGCCAGCAGCTCCGGAACAGGGGACTACGAGCAGTACTTC. This sequence encodes CASSSGTGDYEQYF.

V usage is TRBV19 and J usage is TRBJ2-7; 7 nucleotides align to TRBD1. From germline, CDR1 is LNHDA and CDR2 SQIVND (reference sequence). V trimming: 5 bases; J trimming: 0 bases; junction bases outside the gene matches: 4. The CDR3 has 14 amino acids. For the CDR3, the DNA is TGTGCCAGTAGTGTGGGACAGAGCTCCTACGAGCAGTACTTC. Translated, it gives CASSVGQSSYEQYF.

This clone was observed a single time. DNA for the CDR3: TGTGCCAGTAGTATGGGCCAGGGTAAGGGGTTCGGCTACACCTTC. Protein product: CASSMGQGKGFGYTF. The J gene is TRBJ1-2, the V gene TRBV19; perhaps TRBD1 as D (5 bases). The CDR3 has 15 residues. Per germline, CDR1 LNHDA and CDR2 SQIVND (reference sequence). Trimming removed 3 bases at V and 8 bases at J, with 19 bases between.

The V and J genes are TRBV15 and TRBJ1-4; tentatively, D is TRBD1 (6 bases). The CDR3 loop spans 15 amino acids. Germline CDR1 is LNHNV and CDR2 is YYDKDF (reference sequence). The ends were cut back, 5 bases at V and 5 bases at J, with 15 bases in the middle. CDR3 sequence: CATSPGAGVNEKLFF. The CDR3 region has the DNA TGTGCCACCAGCCCAGGGGCAGGGGTAAATGAAAAACTGTTTTTT.

The J gene is TRBJ2-1, the V gene TRBV3-1 (or the pseudogene TRBV3-2), with TRBD2 matching 14 bases. The V and J ends lost 0 bases and 4 bases, in that order; junction bases with no gene match: 11. Germline V lookup: CDR1 LGHDT, CDR2 YNNKEL (reference sequence). This CDR3 is 20 amino acids long. CDR3 loop: CASSQEAGTSGSFKYNEQFF. The CDR3 DNA is TGTGCCAGCAGCCAAGAAGCAGGGACTAGCGGGAGTTTTAAATACAATGAGCAGTTCTTC.

This clone has a handful of counts. The rearrangement links TRBV10-2 to TRBJ2-1, with D possibly being TRBD2 (6 bases). Trimming stripped 3 bases from V and 9 bases from J, with 18 bases between. The germline V gene encodes CDR1 WSHSY and CDR2 SAAADI. The CDR3 contains 15 residues. The CDR3 sequence is CASSEGGATSSEQFF. CDR3 nucleotides: TGCGCCAGCAGTGAAGGAGGGGCGACCTCGAGTGAGCAGTTCTTC.

The V call is TRBV12-3 or TRBV12-4, the J call TRBJ1-1, with D possibly TRBD1 on 6 matching bases. V gave up 7 bases and J gave up 6 bases, with 15 bases separating them. CDR3 length: 13 residues. In DNA, the CDR3 is TGTGCCAGCACCAACAGGGTCGGTTCTGAAGCTTTCTTT. It specifies CASTNRVGSEAFF.

This clone was observed a handful of times. The chain is built from TRBV6-5 and TRBJ2-2; TRBD1 aligns across 7 bases. This CDR3 is built from 13 residues. V lost 2 bases to trimming and J lost 6 bases; unmatched junction nucleotides: 0. CDR1 MNHEY and CDR2 SVGAGI come from the germline V gene. This chain's CDR3 is CASSYDRAGELFF. In nucleotides, the CDR3 is TGTGCCAGCAGTTACGACAGGGCCGGGGAGCTGTTTTTT.

This sequence joins TRBV9 and TRBJ2-1; 7 nucleotides agree with TRBD2. J gave up 7 bases and V 0 bases, and 7 bases lay outside the gene matches. The germline V gene encodes CDR1 SGDLS and CDR2 YYNGEE. This CDR3 region has 15 residues. The CDR3 nucleotides read TGTGCCAGCAGCGTAGGTGCGGGAGTGTGGAATGAGCAGTTCTTC. It specifies CASSVGAGVWNEQFF.

The chain has TRBV7-2 and TRBJ2-3; D not resolved. Trimming removed 4 bases from V and 0 bases from J, with 11 bases in between. The CDR3 runs to 15 residues. The germline gives CDR1 SGHTA, CDR2 FQGNSA. Written as DNA, the CDR3 is TGTGCCAGCAGCTCAAGCTTGCAAAGCACAGATACGCAGTATTTT. Its translation is CASSSSLQSTDTQYF.

The chain is built from TRBV29-1 and TRBJ1-1; TRBD1 is a possible D gene (6 bases). The CDR3 spans 17 residues. Germline values: CDR1 SQVTM, CDR2 ANQGSEA. V was pared by 1 base and J by 0 bases, with 18 bases between. The CDR3 region is CSVEVTYGQTMNTEAFF. The CDR3 nucleotides read TGCAGCGTTGAAGTAACCTACGGACAGACCATGAACACTGAAGCTTTCTTT. The full variable domain, rest sourced from reference TRBV29-1 and TRBJ1-1, is SAVISQKPSRDICQRGTSLTIQCQVDSQVTMMFWYRQQPGQSLTLIATANQGSEATYESGFVIDKFPISRPNLTFSTLTVSNMSPEDSSIYLCSVEVTYGQTMNTEAFFGQGTRLTVV.

A few counts support this clone. The chain employs TRBV3-1 (or the pseudogene TRBV3-2) and TRBJ1-1; D might be TRBD1 (5 bases). CDR1 is LGHDT, CDR2 YNNKEL, per germline (reference sequence). This CDR3 region has 14 residues. V lost 5 bases, J lost 4 bases, and 14 bases lay in between. The CDR3 sequence is CASSREGRATEAFF. Written as DNA, the CDR3 is TGTGCCAGCAGCAGGGAGGGCAGGGCCACTGAAGCTTTCTTT.

The chain employs TRBV15 and TRBJ2-7, with 9 positions matching TRBD1. CDR3 size: 14 residues. CDR1 and CDR2 from the germline V gene are LNHNV and YYDKDF (reference sequence). V shed 3 bases, J shed 5 bases, and the junction held 5 bases outside the gene matches. The DNA for the CDR3 is TGTGCCACCAGCAGGGGACAGGGATACAACGAGCAGTACTTC. Translation: CATSRGQGYNEQYF. Full variable domain (outside the CDR3, taken from reference TRBV15 and TRBJ2-7): DAMVIQNPRYQVTQFGKPVTLSCSQTLNHNVMYWYQQKSSQAPKLLFHYYDKDFNNEADTPDNFQSRRPNTSFCFLDIRSPGLGDTAMYLCATSRGQGYNEQYFGPGTRLTVT.

This chain joins TRBV7-2 and TRBJ2-1, with D tentatively TRBD2 (6 bases). Germline V gene data show CDR1 as SGHTA and CDR2 as FQGNSA. V lost 1 base and J lost 4, with 8 bases in between. CDR3 length equals 14 residues. The CDR3 loop is CASSLGDLYNEQFF. CDR3 in DNA: TGTGCCAGCAGCTTAGGGGACTTATACAATGAGCAGTTCTTC.

The chain uses TRBV24-1 and TRBJ1-1; 7 bases are shared with TRBD1. Per germline, CDR1 KGHDR and CDR2 SFDVKD. The V segment lost 5 bases and the J segment 2 bases; nucleotides outside the gene matches: 4. The CDR3 runs 14 residues. CDR3 protein: CATSGRDSNTEAFF. DNA for the CDR3: TGTGCCACCAGTGGCCGGGACAGCAACACTGAAGCTTTCTTT.

The CDR3 nucleotides are TGTGCCAGCAGCTTCGGTGCAAACACTGAAGCTTTCTTT. This encodes CASSFGANTEAFF. The chain uses TRBV11-3 and TRBJ1-1, with no clear D. V was clipped by 3 bases and J by 2 bases, with 7 bases between them. CDR3 length equals 13 residues. The germline V gene encodes CDR1 SGHNT and CDR2 YENEEA.

This clone was recorded many times. The chain uses TRBV27 and TRBJ1-2, with D possibly TRBD1 on 5 matching bases. CDR3 size: 17 residues. The germline V and J ends were trimmed by 4 bases and 4 bases, with 22 bases remaining between them. Per germline, CDR1 MNHEY and CDR2 SMNVEV (reference sequence). The CDR3 spells CASSSAGYGQGSYGYTF. For the CDR3, the DNA is TGTGCCAGCAGTTCGGCGGGGTACGGACAAGGGAGCTATGGCTACACCTTC.

CDR3 sequence: CATSATGNKETQYF. CDR3 nucleotide sequence: TGTGCCACCAGTGCAACCGGTAATAAAGAGACCCAGTACTTC. The V and J genes are TRBV24-1 and TRBJ2-5, with D unclear. V was shortened by 5 bases and J by 3 bases, with 12 bases between the two germline ends. Per germline, CDR1 KGHDR and CDR2 SFDVKD. The CDR3 consists of 14 residues.

V and J are TRBV2 and TRBJ2-5; 12 nucleotides line up with TRBD2. After removal of 4 bases from V and 7 bases from J, the junction contained 16 bases not matched to a gene. The CDR3 sequence is 18 residues long. Germline assignment: CDR1 SNHLY and CDR2 FYNNEI. CDR3 sequence (DNA): TGTGCCAGCAGTGTTCGGACTAGCGGGATCGAGAATTTTGGGACCCAGTACTTC. Encoded protein: CASSVRTSGIENFGTQYF.

V is TRBV5-1 and J is TRBJ2-3; D uncertain. Trimming pared 1 base from V and 0 bases from J, leaving 9 bases between. The germline CDR1 and CDR2 sequences are SGHRS and YFSETQ. The CDR3 length is 15 residues. The CDR3 loop is CASSLSPFSTDTQYF. The CDR3 nucleotides read TGCGCCAGCAGCTTGTCCCCATTTAGCACAGATACGCAGTATTTT.

This clone has only one observation. The chain links TRBV7-2 to TRBJ1-5; TRBD1 agrees at 10 bases. Trimming removed 1 base from V and 2 bases from J; junction bases left unmatched: 2. The CDR3 is made up of 16 amino acids. CDR1 is SGHTA and CDR2 is FQGNSA in the germline V gene. As DNA, the CDR3 is TGTGCCAGCAGCTTAGTGGGGACAGGGGGCAATCAGCCCCAGCATTTT. This encodes CASSLVGTGGNQPQHF.